The following is a TCR beta chain sequence with its context. This receptor's antigen is unknown. Qualities for individual bases were not recorded, and no much larger clone is one base off. From its cysteine to its phenylalanine, the CDR3 spans 13 amino acids. The CDR3 DNA has 39 bases and is translated from base 1. According to the germline V gene (reference sequence), CDR1 reads LNHDA and CDR2 reads SQIVND. The V end loses 6 bases and the J end loses 5 bases, and a stretch of 11 bases separates them. The intended sense of this specimen's time point label: baseline before first vaccination. Samples from vaccinated people were obtained from the UK trials COV001 and COV002, which included a single-blind randomized controlled phase 2/3 trial of AZD1222 (ChAdOx1 nCoV-19) in healthy adults. Trial participant PBMC samples were collected at day 0 and day 28 after the second dose for TCRbeta chain sequencing.

This specimen comes from a study of T cell responses to AZD1222 COVID-19 vaccine (dated by TCRdb to the early 2020s). With respect to the entire study: AZD1222 recipients with second doses at about 4 weeks or about 12 weeks were pooled, because spike-specific TCR depth and breadth did not differ between schedules. Trial participants were enrolled by age into 18-55, 56-69 and 70-plus year subgroups, with around 150, 28 and 57 TCR-sequenced participants respectively. A total of approximately 230 trial participants underwent TCR sequencing, of whom 207 received two doses of AZD1222 and roughly 25 received two doses of the MenACWY control vaccine. General study outcomes and caveats: Conclusions about previously exposed vaccinees are limited, since just a handful of AZD1222 recipients were seropositive for SARS-CoV-2 at baseline. The vaccine-associated CD4 TCRs covered the entire spike protein, and the dominant responses fell in regions 160-218 and 743-854. Spike-specific TCR breadth and depth rose significantly after two AZD1222 doses compared with day 0 and with MenACWY recipients. Because no samples from the day 14 peak response were available, repertoires could be characterized only after the peak T cell response. Participants were mostly white British, with more females than males. The authors suggested clonal diversity may have been underestimated. The 56-69-year group was small, and its depth increase did not reach significance, likely because of low power. Reportedly, almost half of the unique spike-specific TCRs recognized epitopes lying outside the regions that are mutated in the B.1.351 and B.1.1.7 variants.

The CDR3 regions of human TCRbeta chains were analyzed by immunosequencing. The authors' analysis ran thus. TCRs in the repertoires were compared against a reference library of SARS-CoV-2-specific TCRs that had been generated with the MIRA antigen-specificity platform. Breadth meant the fraction of unique TCRs that were SARS-CoV-2-associated, whereas depth meant the fraction of total T cells that were SARS-CoV-2-associated. Each spike-specific TCR was assigned to its reactive spike region and to a CD4 or CD8 class using the MIRA data. Log10-transformed breadth and depth values were compared by one-way ANOVA with Sidak's multiple comparisons tests. Not all clones reach the TCRdb copy of this immuneACCESS table, which keeps in-frame sequences only. Checked studies attribute under half of the gap to unresolved V genes and leave the rest unexplained. D and trimming were read from the DNA, whereas the V and J calls and clone size are those reported in that table. Recorded for this sample are tens of thousands of clones; around three quarters of them occurred a single time. Under 7.5% of the sample lies in the top ten.

This sequence uses TRBV19 and TRBJ2-1; matching of 6 bases hints at TRBD1 as the D gene. This sequence was found in an adult in good health. The source material was peripheral blood, sampled on day 0 of AZD1222 vaccination. The sequenced DNA is TGTGCCAGTAGCCAGGGGCTAGACAATGAGCAGTTCTTC. This yields the protein CASSQGLDNEQFF.